These 15 T cell receptor beta chains originate from one sample sequenced in a study of spatial heterogeneity in lung cancer. TCRdb re-analysed the 5' RACE reads in MiXCR, keeping a single row per CDR3 protein. The sample yields about 38,000 distinct CDR3 sequences, 5.2% seen once. Noted time point: sample taken at primary tumor resection. This specimen consisted of PBMCs, obtained at surgery. The receptors originated from a female donor with early-stage non-small cell lung cancer.

This clonotype came up a few times. The V gene is TRBV12-3 or TRBV12-4, the J gene TRBJ2-6, with a weak D call TRBD2 (6 bases). The CDR3 totals 16 residues. Trimming left V 7 bases short and J 1 base short, with 14 bases between. This CDR3 reads CASITWRGSGANVLTF. The CDR3 coding sequence is TGTGCCAGCATCACCTGGCGGGGATCTGGGGCCAACGTCCTGACTTTC.

This clonotype was observed at least ten times. The chain links TRBV5-4 to TRBJ2-7; perhaps TRBD2 as D (5 bases). The germline CDR1 and CDR2 sequences are SGHNT and YYREEE (reference sequence). The CDR3 consists of 14 residues. V was pared by 1 base and J by 5 bases, with 13 bases between. The CDR3: CASSLFAGGDEQYF. CDR3 sequence (DNA): TGTGCCAGCAGCTTGTTCGCAGGAGGCGACGAGCAGTACTTC.

This clonotype was counted many times. J is TRBJ1-2 and V is TRBV12-3 or TRBV12-4, with 10 bases aligning to TRBD1. The CDR3 runs 14 residues. The ends lost 7 bases at V and 5 bases at J; junction bases unmatched: 7. The CDR3 loop is CASTRGQGYYGYTF. Written as DNA, the CDR3 is TGTGCCAGCACTAGGGGACAGGGGTATTATGGCTACACCTTC.

This clonotype occurred a few times. The chain has TRBV27 and TRBJ2-7, with TRBD1 matching over 7 bases. From germline, CDR1 is MNHEY and CDR2 SMNVEV (reference sequence). The trim removed 4 bases at V and 3 bases at J, leaving 9 bases unmatched. The CDR3 has 15 residues. The CDR3 loop is CASSSPDRAVYEQYF. The CDR3, as DNA: TGTGCCAGCAGTTCCCCCGACAGGGCCGTCTACGAGCAGTACTTC.

This clonotype was detected many times. CDR3 coding DNA: TGTGCCAGCAGCCCACGTACGGCTAGCGGGGGGACATACAATGAGCAGTTCTTC. It encodes CASSPRTASGGTYNEQFF. The chain joins TRBV7-8 to TRBJ2-1; the match to TRBD2 covers 11 bases. Trimming cost V 5 bases and J 4 bases; bases outside gene matches: 13. The germline V gene has CDR1 SGHVS and CDR2 FQNEAQ. The CDR3 runs 18 residues.

This clonotype was found many times. The rearrangement uses TRBV5-1 and TRBJ2-7; possibly TRBD1 for D (6 bases). CDR1 and CDR2 from the germline V gene are SGHRS and YFSETQ. This CDR3 is 13 amino acids long. V was cut by 0 bases and J by 5 bases, with 9 bases left in between. CDR3 loop: CASSLESGDEQYF. For the CDR3, the DNA is TGCGCCAGCAGCTTGGAGTCAGGGGACGAGCAGTACTTC.

This clonotype was found many times. The CDR3, as DNA: TGCAGTGCGGGGAGCGGACAGTTGAGCTCCTACGAGCAGTACTTC. The encoded protein is CSAGSGQLSSYEQYF. V is TRBV20-1 and J is TRBJ2-7, with D maybe TRBD1 (6 bases). The CDR3 sequence is 15 residues long. Germline V gene data show CDR1 as DFQATT and CDR2 as SNEGSKA (reference sequence). V lost 6 bases and J lost 0, with 18 bases in between.

The sample holds many counts of this clonotype. V usage is TRBV4-2 and J usage is TRBJ2-1; a weak D match, TRBD2 (6 bases). V gave up 4 bases and J gave up 3 bases, with 10 bases separating them. The CDR3 covers 14 residues. Looked up from germline, CDR1 is LGHNA and CDR2 is YNFKEQ. The DNA for the CDR3 is TGTGCCAGCAGCCCCGGGACTCTCTACAATGAGCAGTTCTTC. It specifies CASSPGTLYNEQFF.

The chain carries TRBV24-1 and TRBJ2-5, with 10 bases matching TRBD1. CDR3 length: 16 residues. Germline trimming cut 3 bases from V and 3 bases from J; bases unmatched to any gene: 6. Germline V lookup: CDR1 KGHDR, CDR2 SFDVKD. The CDR3 nucleotides read TGTGCCACCAGTGATGGGACAGGGGATAGAGAAGAGACCCAGTACTTC. Protein sequence: CATSDGTGDREETQYF.

This clonotype has a count of ten or more. The chain has TRBV20-1 and TRBJ2-3; 7 positions agree with TRBD1. The germline CDR1 and CDR2 sequences are DFQATT and SNEGSKA (reference sequence). V gave up 6 bases and J gave up 2 bases; unmatched junction bases: 11. This CDR3 is 15 amino acids long. CDR3 region: CSAPGGGGYTDTQYF. In DNA form, the CDR3 reads TGCAGTGCCCCAGGGGGTGGGGGATACACAGATACGCAGTATTTT.

This clonotype has a count of ten or more. The V call is TRBV9, the J call TRBJ2-7; D unclear. The ends were cut back, 0 bases at V and 2 bases at J, with 9 bases in the middle. This CDR3 has 14 residues. Germline assignment: CDR1 SGDLS and CDR2 YYNGEE. CDR3 amino acids: CASSVGVRPYEQYF. As DNA, the CDR3 is TGTGCCAGCAGCGTAGGCGTCAGGCCCTACGAGCAGTACTTC.

The chain employs TRBV28 and TRBJ2-5; 7 bases are shared with TRBD1. CDR1 is MDHEN, CDR2 SYDVKM, per germline. Trimming cost V 5 bases and J 3 bases; bases outside gene matches: 6. This CDR3 is built from 14 residues. CDR3 DNA: TGTGCCAGCAGTCCCCGGACAGGAAAAGAGACCCAGTACTTC. Translation gives CASSPRTGKETQYF.

There are many counts of this clonotype. The junction and the germline gene differ at one end; a read error may be behind it. V gene TRBV3-1 combines with J gene TRBJ2-7; no firm D call. The CDR3 runs to 14 residues. The germline V gene has CDR1 LGHDT and CDR2 YNNKEL (reference sequence). CDR3 sequence reads: CASSLIQSSSEQYF. CDR3 DNA: TGTGCCAGCAGCCTAATACAGAGTTCCTCCGAGCAGTACTTC.

This clonotype was counted ten times or more. This rearrangement joins TRBV7-3 to TRBJ2-5; weak D call: TRBD2 (5 bases). Germline CDR1 and CDR2: SGHTA and FQGTGA. Trimming pared 5 bases from V and 13 bases from J, leaving 23 bases between. CDR3 length equals 14 residues. The CDR3 DNA follows: TGTGCCAGCAGCCCGGGGTTAGCGTCCGGAGGAATGTACTTC. It is translated as CASSPGLASGGMYF.

This clonotype was seen at least ten times. V usage is TRBV20-1 and J usage is TRBJ2-7; tentative D call: TRBD2 (6 bases). Trimming took 5 bases from V and 1 from J, leaving 18 bases between them. The length of the CDR3 is 15 residues. Germline V gives CDR1 DFQATT, CDR2 SNEGSKA (reference sequence). Written as DNA, the CDR3 is TGCAGTGCTTCTGATGGCGGGGCCGTTTCCTACGAGCAGTACTTC. It encodes CSASDGGAVSYEQYF.